The 21 T cell receptor beta chains in this list originate from one sample, sequenced in a study of beta chain features in type 1 diabetes. Expressed TCRB transcripts were sequenced after all isolated RNA was converted to cDNA. Produced via immunoSEQ multiplex PCR; TCRdb's table is partial and in-frame only. The sample includes about 360,000 clones, 10% to 15% of them seen just once. Sequencing was performed on naive CD4+ T cells from blood. The receptors come from a man younger than 30 in good health.

This clone turned up a few times. The V and J genes are TRBV6-5 and TRBJ1-5; 8 bases are a match to TRBD1. Germline V gene sequence: CDR1 MNHEY, CDR2 SVGAGI. The J segment lost 4 bases and the V segment lost 6 bases, leaving 5 bases of the junction unmatched. The CDR3 loop spans 14 amino acids. CDR3 region: CASRQDRDNQPQHF. CDR3 nucleotide sequence: TGTGCCAGCAGACAGGACAGGGATAATCAGCCCCAGCATTTT.

This clone was detected a few times. The chain employs TRBV11-2 and TRBJ2-1, with 10 bases lining up with TRBD2. With V trimmed by 0 bases and J by 15 bases, 8 bases remained unmatched. CDR3 size: 14 residues. Germline CDR1 is SGHAT and CDR2 is FQNNGV. The CDR3, as DNA: TGTGCCAGCAGCTTAGATTGGCTCAGCGGGAGGGGGTTCTTC. Translation gives CASSLDWLSGRGFF.

A word on this clone: Other DNA sequences in the same sample also yield this CDR3. Here the CDR3 reads CASSLGAGVYEQYF. Here the CDR3 DNA reads TGCGCCAGCAGCTTGGGTGCGGGCGTCTACGAGCAGTACTTC. This rearrangement joins TRBV5-1 to TRBJ2-7, with a tentative D call TRBD2 (5 bases). V was trimmed by 0 bases and J by 3 bases, leaving 10 bases between them. The CDR3 is 14 residues long. Germline CDR1 SGHRS, CDR2 YFSETQ.

In its sample, this clone was seen a few times. The chain is built from TRBV25-1 and TRBJ2-7; tentative D call: TRBD2 (6 bases). The V end was cut by 2 bases, the J end by 1 base, with 12 bases between. The CDR3 consists of 15 residues. CDR1 is MGHDK, CDR2 SYGVNS, per germline. Here the CDR3 DNA reads TGTGCCAGCAGTGAAAGGGCGGGATCTTCCTACGAGCAGTACTTC. This translates into CASSERAGSSYEQYF.

The CDR3 region is CASSFSEGPYEQYF. The CDR3 region has the DNA TGCGCCAGCAGCTTCTCGGAGGGCCCCTACGAGCAGTACTTC. The chain couples TRBV5-1 to TRBJ2-7; a possible D gene is TRBD2 (6 bases). V lost 2 bases and J 2 bases, leaving 11 bases between the germline ends. Germline V gene lookup returns CDR1 SGHRS and CDR2 YFSETQ. The CDR3 length is 14 residues.

The chain combines TRBV30 with TRBJ2-3; maybe TRBD1 (6 bases). V gave up 5 bases and J gave up 5 bases, with 14 bases separating them. From germline, CDR1 is GTSNPN and CDR2 SVGIG (reference sequence). This CDR3 comprises 13 residues. This CDR3 is CAWGGANEDTQYF. The CDR3 DNA sequence: TGTGCCTGGGGGGGCGCGAACGAAGATACGCAGTATTTT.

The chain couples TRBV7-9 to TRBJ1-5; TRBD1 aligns across 10 bases. Germline V gene lookup returns CDR1 SEHNR and CDR2 FQNEAQ (reference sequence). The CDR3 length is 17 residues. With 0 bases clipped from V and 5 bases from J, the junction kept 7 bases outside the gene matches. The CDR3 protein is CASSLARGTGVDQPQHF. CDR3 nucleotide sequence: TGTGCCAGCAGCTTAGCGCGCGGGACAGGGGTGGATCAGCCCCAGCATTTT.

This clone has a handful of counts. This chain connects TRBV9 to TRBJ2-2; 10 bases map to TRBD1. This CDR3 is 18 amino acids long. V was pared by 3 bases and J by 3 bases, with 11 bases of the junction left unmatched. CDR1 is SGDLS and CDR2 is YYNGEE in the germline V gene. CDR3 nucleotides: TGTGCCAGCAGCGGCAGGACAGGGGGGCTTTCCGACACCGGGGAGCTGTTTTTT. Translating gives CASSGRTGGLSDTGELFF. Variable domain in full (rest from reference TRBV9 and TRBJ2-2): DSGVTQTPKHLITATGQRVTLRCSPRSGDLSVYWYQQSLDQGLQFLIQYYNGEERAKGNILERFSAQQFPDLHSELNLSSLELGDSALYFCASSGRTGGLSDTGELFFGEGSRLTVL.

This clone was observed a few times. V is TRBV5-1 and J is TRBJ2-3; perhaps TRBD1 as D (6 bases). V was shortened by 1 base and J by 3 bases, with 18 bases between the two germline ends. Germline loops: CDR1 SGHRS, CDR2 YFSETQ. CDR3 length: 17 amino acids. The CDR3 reads CASSLPGPKGETDTQYF. The CDR3 region has the DNA TGCGCCAGCAGCTTGCCGGGGCCCAAGGGGGAGACAGATACGCAGTATTTT.

In its sample, this clone was seen a few times. The J gene is TRBJ2-1, the V gene TRBV5-1; TRBD2 aligns across 9 bases. This CDR3 contains 15 residues. J was trimmed by 8 bases and V by 0 bases; bases with no gene match: 6. In germline, CDR1 is SGHRS, CDR2 YFSETQ. The CDR3 DNA follows: TGCGCCAGCAGCTTGGGCCTAGCGGGGAGGGATGAGCAGTTCTTC. It yields the protein CASSLGLAGRDEQFF.

The chain carries TRBV9 and TRBJ2-7; 9 nucleotides align to TRBD2. This CDR3 contains 14 residues. J lost 3 bases, V lost 3 bases, and 4 bases had no gene match. The germline CDR1 and CDR2 sequences are SGDLS and YYNGEE. The CDR3 DNA reads as TGTGCCAGCAGCGAAGCGGGAGGTTTCTACGAGCAGTACTTC. It specifies CASSEAGGFYEQYF. Supplemented by reference TRBV9 and TRBJ2-7, the full variable domain reads DSGVTQTPKHLITATGQRVTLRCSPRSGDLSVYWYQQSLDQGLQFLIQYYNGEERAKGNILERFSAQQFPDLHSELNLSSLELGDSALYFCASSEAGGFYEQYFGPGTRLTVT.

The rearrangement links TRBV2 to TRBJ2-2, with 12 bases aligning to TRBD2. Trimming at V came to 5 bases and at J to 5 bases, leaving 3 bases not matched to a gene. The CDR3 extends over 15 amino acids. Germline V gene sequence: CDR1 SNHLY, CDR2 FYNNEI. The CDR3 sequence: CASSRTSGGTGELFF. DNA for the CDR3: TGTGCCAGCAGTCGCACTAGCGGGGGGACCGGGGAGCTGTTTTTT.

The rearrangement uses TRBV9 and TRBJ2-7; TRBD1 agrees at 9 bases. V dropped 4 bases and J dropped 4; count of bases not matched to a gene: 9. This CDR3 contains 15 residues. Germline loops: CDR1 SGDLS, CDR2 YYNGEE. Written as DNA, the CDR3 is TGTGCCAGCAGCCCACGGACAGGGGCCAGGTACGAGCAGTACTTC. Its translation is CASSPRTGARYEQYF.

In this sample, this clone turned up a few times. The chain recombines TRBV6-5 with TRBJ2-7; 9 bases agree with TRBD1. The V segment lost 0 bases and the J segment 4 bases; nucleotides outside the gene matches: 4. This CDR3 is 15 amino acids long. CDR1 and CDR2 (germline): MNHEY, SVGAGI. CDR3 in amino acids: CASSYSGQGWYEQYF. The DNA for the CDR3 is TGTGCCAGCAGTTACTCGGGACAGGGTTGGTACGAGCAGTACTTC.

This clone was seen more than once but under ten times. The genes are TRBV29-1 and TRBJ2-3; the match to TRBD2 covers 11 bases. The V segment lost 3 bases and the J segment 4 bases; nucleotides outside the gene matches: 6. From germline, CDR1 is SQVTM and CDR2 ANQGSEA. This CDR3 is built from 15 residues. The CDR3 DNA is TGCAGCGTTGAGCTAGCGGGAGGTATCTCAGATACGCAGTATTTT. Residues: CSVELAGGISDTQYF.

This chain connects TRBV30 to TRBJ2-3, with D possibly being TRBD2 (5 bases). This CDR3 spans 14 amino acids. Trimming shortened V by 0 bases and J by 6 bases, and 13 bases separated the two germline ends. From germline, CDR1 is GTSNPN and CDR2 SVGIG (reference sequence). CDR3 sequence: CAWSVWTQPDTQYF. The CDR3 nucleotides are TGTGCCTGGAGTGTTTGGACTCAACCGGATACGCAGTATTTT.

This clone was picked up a small number of times. The chain combines TRBV6-5 with TRBJ2-4; TRBD1 aligns across 11 bases. The CDR3 runs to 13 residues. With 7 bases clipped from V and 8 bases from J, the junction kept 4 bases outside the gene matches. Germline lookup yields CDR1 MNHEY and CDR2 SVGAGI. The chain's CDR3 is CASTGQGGDIQYF. DNA of the CDR3: TGTGCCAGCACGGGACAGGGGGGAGACATTCAGTACTTC.

This chain links TRBV18 with TRBJ2-6; D is ambiguous. The CDR3 contains 15 residues. In germline, CDR1 is KGHSH, CDR2 LQKENI. Trimming took off 2 bases at V and 2 bases at J, with 7 bases between the two ends. The CDR3 nucleotides are TGTGCCAGCTCACCAAACGGTCCTGGGGCCAACGTCCTGACTTTC. Its translation: CASSPNGPGANVLTF. The variable domain in full, with the rest retrieved from reference TRBV18 and TRBJ2-6, is NAGVMQNPRHLVRRRGQEARLRCSPMKGHSHVYWYRQLPEEGLKFMVYLQKENIIDESGMPKERFSAEFPKEGPSILRIQQVVRGDSAAYFCASSPNGPGANVLTFGAGSRLTVL.

The gene calls are TRBV7-9 and TRBJ1-2, with D possibly TRBD1 on 5 matching bases. The CDR3 is made up of 15 amino acids. V shed 4 bases and J shed 8 bases, with 20 bases lying between them. Germline V gene data show CDR1 as SEHNR and CDR2 as FQNEAQ (reference sequence). The CDR3 loop reads CASSYLAGGTVGYTF. Here the CDR3 DNA reads TGTGCCAGCAGCTATTTAGCCGGGGGGACGGTAGGCTACACCTTC.

This clone was counted a single time. V is TRBV30 and J is TRBJ2-1; 10 positions agree with TRBD2. J lost 9 bases, V lost 0 bases, and 8 bases had no gene match. The CDR3 totals 15 residues. Germline loops: CDR1 GTSNPN, CDR2 SVGIG (reference sequence). The CDR3 loop reads CAWSVRASGRPEQFF. CDR3 nucleotide sequence: TGTGCCTGGAGTGTACGGGCTAGCGGGAGACCTGAGCAGTTCTTC.

This clone has a handful of counts. The rearrangement links TRBV9 to TRBJ2-3, with 7 bases matching TRBD2. This CDR3 is built from 14 residues. Germline V gives CDR1 SGDLS, CDR2 YYNGEE. J lost 4 bases, V lost 4 bases, and 6 bases had no gene match. CDR3 sequence reads: CASSLGGGADTQYF. In DNA, the CDR3 is TGTGCCAGCAGCTTGGGGGGAGGGGCAGATACGCAGTATTTT.